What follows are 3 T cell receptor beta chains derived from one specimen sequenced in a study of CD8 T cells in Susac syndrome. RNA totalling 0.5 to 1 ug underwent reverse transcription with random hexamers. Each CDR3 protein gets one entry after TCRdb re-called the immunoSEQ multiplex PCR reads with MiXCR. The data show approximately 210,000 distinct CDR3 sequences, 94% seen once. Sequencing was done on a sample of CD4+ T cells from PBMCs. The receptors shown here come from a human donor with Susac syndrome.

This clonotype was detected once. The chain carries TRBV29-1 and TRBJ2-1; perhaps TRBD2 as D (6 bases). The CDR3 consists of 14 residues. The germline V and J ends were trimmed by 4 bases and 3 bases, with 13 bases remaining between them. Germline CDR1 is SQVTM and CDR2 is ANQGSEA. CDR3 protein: CSVAGTRLYNEQFF. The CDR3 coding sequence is TGCAGCGTTGCTGGGACTCGCCTCTACAATGAGCAGTTCTTC.

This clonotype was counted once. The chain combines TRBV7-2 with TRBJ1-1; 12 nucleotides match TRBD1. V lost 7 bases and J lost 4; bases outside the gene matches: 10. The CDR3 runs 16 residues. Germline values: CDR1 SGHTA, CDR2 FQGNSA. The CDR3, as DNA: TGTGCCAGCACCACGGGACAGGGGGCGTACGGCACTGAAGCTTTCTTT. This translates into CASTTGQGAYGTEAFF.

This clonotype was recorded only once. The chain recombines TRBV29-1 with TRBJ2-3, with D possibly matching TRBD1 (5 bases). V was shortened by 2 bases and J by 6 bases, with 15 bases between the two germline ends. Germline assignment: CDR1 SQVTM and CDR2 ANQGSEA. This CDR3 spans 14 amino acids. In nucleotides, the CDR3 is TGCAGCGTTGAACAGCAGGGCCCCGGGGATACGCAGTATTTT. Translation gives CSVEQQGPGDTQYF.